This TCR beta chain was recovered during a study of blood T cell repertoires in COVID-19. Study as a whole: T cells, B-cell-depleted T cells, or PBMCs supplied cDNA or gDNA.

Living in under 30 US areas, the participants were between about 18 and 100 years of age. In this sample, this clone turned up once. TCRdb keeps only in-frame clones here, not all; method: immunoSEQ multiplex PCR. The sample has about 220,000 clones; around 90% are singletons. The sample taken for sequencing was PBMCs or T cells enriched from blood (not recorded which). The receptor was derived from a woman aged 45-65 years with acute COVID-19.

CDR3 residues: CASSVGGDDNEQFF. The CDR3 DNA is TGTGCCAGCAGCGTCGGAGGGGACGACAATGAGCAGTTCTTC. The gene calls are TRBV9 and TRBJ2-1; TRBD2 might be the D (6 bases). V was cut by 2 bases and J by 5 bases, with 11 bases left in between. Germline CDR1 is SGDLS and CDR2 is YYNGEE. The CDR3 is made up of 14 amino acids.